This T cell receptor (delta chain) was documented in a study of γδ T cells in repeated Plasmodium falciparum infection. The V and J ends lost 1 base and 2 bases respectively, with 17 bases between them. CDR1 is TSWWSYY and CDR2 is QGS in the germline V gene. The CDR3 is 17 amino acids. Flow sorting of PBMC yielded separate Vgamma9/Vdelta2+ and Vdelta2-negative gammadelta T cell populations for bulk repertoire analysis. TCRdb fed the multiplex PCR reads into CATT to redo clone calling. This sample has approximately 60,000 delta-chain clones, with around 1.7% found just once. This clone was detected a few times. A read error may be the cause here, since a much bigger clone is one base away.

The rearrangement uses TRDV1 and TRDJ1; a possible D gene is TRDD3 (6 bases). The J gene is not listed in TCRdb, so it was assigned here from a DNA match to germline. This receptor was taken from a pool of human donors (malaria-infected and uninfected, not separated). Sequencing used gamma-delta T cells from blood. CDR3 DNA: TGTGCTCTTGGGGAACCCACATTATTGGGGGGTACCGATAAACTCATCTTT. This encodes CALGEPTLLGGTDKLIF.